This T cell receptor beta chain is from a study of CD8 T cells in ankylosing spondylitis. Generation of TCR beta libraries employed quantitative 5'-RACE incorporating molecular barcodes. TCRdb called the 5' RACE reads again in MiXCR, with one record for every CDR3 protein. The sample shows 100,000 to 150,000 distinct CDR3 sequences, about a sixth of them seen only once. CDR1 is SGHTA and CDR2 is FQGNSA in the germline V gene. Trimming pared 3 bases from V and 6 bases from J, leaving 11 bases between. CDR3 length: 13 residues. Notes on this clonotype: Its antigen is not known.

Whole-study results and caveats: Eight or nine highly homologous variants formed a TCR beta motif that appeared characteristic of ankylosing spondylitis blood. Significantly higher representation of disease-linked clones was reported for matched ankylosing spondylitis synovial fluid. In peripheral blood, disease-linked CD8+ clones occurred at relatively low frequencies.

This receptor was taken from a male donor with ankylosing spondylitis. Sequencing input: blood, either unsorted or a sorted T cell fraction (not recorded which). V gene TRBV7-2 combines with J gene TRBJ1-1; D unclear. CDR3 amino acids: CASSLVSGAEAFF. The CDR3 region has the DNA TGTGCCAGCAGCTTGGTCTCCGGTGCTGAAGCTTTCTTT.